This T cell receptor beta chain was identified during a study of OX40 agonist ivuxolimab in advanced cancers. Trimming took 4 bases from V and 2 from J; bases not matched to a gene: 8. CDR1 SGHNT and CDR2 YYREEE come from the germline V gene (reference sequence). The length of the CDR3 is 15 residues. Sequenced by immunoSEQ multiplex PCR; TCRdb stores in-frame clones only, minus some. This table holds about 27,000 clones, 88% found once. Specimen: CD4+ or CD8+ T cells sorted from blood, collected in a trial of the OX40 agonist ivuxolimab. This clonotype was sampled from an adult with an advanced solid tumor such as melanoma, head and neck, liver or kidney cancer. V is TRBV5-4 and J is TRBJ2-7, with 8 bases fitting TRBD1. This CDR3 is CASSIRTGHTYEQYF. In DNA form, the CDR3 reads TGTGCCAGCAGCATAAGGACAGGGCACACCTACGAGCAGTACTTC.